This entry is about one T cell receptor beta chain. Its antigen remains unidentified. The sample belongs to a study of response to subunit inactivated influenza vaccine. Points from the study as a whole: Each seasonal influenza vaccination recruits few new T cells, the authors suggested.

TCRdb re-derived calls from the RT-PCR reads in MiXCR, one entry per CDR3 protein. The sample has roughly 180,000 distinct CDR3 sequences, approximately 8.7% seen once. The CDR3 totals 15 residues. The ends lost 6 bases at V and 4 bases at J; junction bases unmatched: 9. Per germline, CDR1 LGHNA and CDR2 YSLEER. This chain links TRBV4-3 with TRBJ2-1; 7 positions agree with TRBD2. The sequence was obtained from a man over 45 who received an inactivated influenza vaccine. The source material was non-naive T cells sorted from PBMCs, sampled on the day of vaccination. This CDR3 is CASSWTSGVYNEQFF. In nucleotides, the CDR3 is TGCGCCAGCAGTTGGACGAGCGGGGTTTACAATGAGCAGTTCTTC.